These 19 T cell receptor beta chains originate from one sample sequenced in a study of T cells after yellow fever vaccination. Via MiXCR, TCRdb re-called the 5' RACE reads, giving one row per CDR3 protein. Of hundreds of thousands of distinct CDR3 sequences in the sample, approximately 13% were seen once. The sample in question was PBMCs, obtained on the day of the yellow fever booster vaccination. These receptors all stem from a man aged 25-45 years who received the YFV17D yellow fever vaccine.

This clonotype was counted once. This clone may be a read error of a much larger clone one base away. This is likely a read error, given that the CDR3 carries no conserved phenylalanine or tryptophan at its end. V and J are TRBV7-9 and TRBJ2-1, with TRBD2 matching over 8 bases. Germline CDR1 SEHNR, CDR2 FQNEAQ (reference sequence). Trimming at V came to 5 bases and at J to 4 bases, leaving 7 bases not matched to a gene. CDR3 length: 15 amino acids. CDR3 coding DNA: TGTGCCAGCAGCGCCCTTAGCGGGAAGTACAATGAGCAGTTCTCC. It codes for CASSALSGKYNEQFS.

In this sample, this clonotype turned up a few times. The V call is TRBV6-1, the J call TRBJ1-1; 7 bases are shared with TRBD1. CDR3 length: 14 residues. After removal of 5 bases from V and 4 bases from J, the junction contained 7 bases not matched to a gene. Germline values: CDR1 MNHNS, CDR2 SASEGT. DNA for the CDR3: TGTGCCAGCAGTCTCAACAGGGGAATCACTGAAGCTTTCTTT. This gives the protein CASSLNRGITEAFF.

The chain couples TRBV28 to TRBJ2-1; D is undetermined. The CDR3 has 14 amino acids. Germline CDR1 is MDHEN and CDR2 is SYDVKM. The V and J ends lost 4 bases and 0 bases respectively, with 7 bases between them. In DNA form, the CDR3 reads TGTGCCAGCAGTTCACTGATCTCCTACAATGAGCAGTTCTTC. This translates into CASSSLISYNEQFF.

V usage is TRBV6-5 and J usage is TRBJ1-1; 8 bases are a match to TRBD1. The CDR3 length is 15 residues. J gave up 1 base and V 6 bases, and 7 bases lay outside the gene matches. Germline V gives CDR1 MNHEY, CDR2 SVGAGI. The CDR3 sequence is CASSPPDRGNTEAFF. The CDR3 DNA is TGTGCCAGCAGCCCACCTGACAGGGGGAACACTGAAGCTTTCTTT.

The gene calls are TRBV5-5 and TRBJ1-2, with unresolved D. The CDR3 runs 14 residues. Germline-derived CDR1 and CDR2 are SGHKS and YYEKEE (reference sequence). The ends were cut back, 0 bases at V and 4 bases at J, with 10 bases in the middle. The CDR3 reads CASSLEEGLYGYTF. CDR3 DNA: TGTGCCAGCAGCTTGGAAGAAGGGCTCTATGGCTACACCTTC.

This clonotype was counted between two and nine times. This chain uses TRBV6-6 with TRBJ1-5; D remains ambiguous. The CDR3 loop spans 11 amino acids. The germline CDR1 and CDR2 sequences are MNHNY and SVGAGI (reference sequence). V was cut by 5 bases and J by 4 bases, with 3 bases left in between. Here the CDR3 reads CASSQNQPQHF. Written as DNA, the CDR3 is TGTGCCAGCAGTCAAAATCAGCCCCAGCATTTT.

This chain joins TRBV6-5 and TRBJ2-5; 10 bases line up with TRBD1. This CDR3 contains 17 residues. V trimming: 0 bases; J trimming: 9 bases; junction bases outside the gene matches: 13. CDR1 MNHEY and CDR2 SVGAGI come from the germline V gene. CDR3 in amino acids: CASSYSLTGGEDAAQYF. As DNA, the CDR3 is TGTGCCAGCAGTTACTCGTTGACAGGGGGCGAGGATGCGGCCCAGTACTTC.

The rearrangement uses TRBV5-4 and TRBJ2-1, with a weak D call TRBD2 (7 bases). Per germline, CDR1 SGHNT and CDR2 YYREEE (reference sequence). The CDR3 runs 15 residues. V lost 8 bases to trimming and J lost 1 base, with 16 bases between them. The CDR3 loop reads CASHRAGASYNEQFF. The CDR3 DNA reads as TGTGCCAGTCACAGGGCGGGAGCGTCCTACAATGAGCAGTTCTTC. Looking up the rest from reference TRBV5-4 and TRBJ2-1 gives the full variable domain: ETGVTQSPTHLIKTRGQQVTLRCSSQSGHNTVSWYQQALGQGPQFIFQYYREEENGRGNFPPRFSGLQFPNYSSELNVNALELDDSALYLCASHRAGASYNEQFFGPGTRLTVL.

This clonotype was recorded a few times. V gene TRBV29-1 combines with J gene TRBJ2-3; 9 bases agree with TRBD2. Germline V gene lookup returns CDR1 SQVTM and CDR2 ANQGSEA. This CDR3 has 15 amino acids. Trimming removed 6 bases from V and 2 bases from J; junction bases left unmatched: 9. For the CDR3, the DNA is TGCAGCGTCACCTGGACTAGCGTAAACACAGATACGCAGTATTTT. Amino acid sequence: CSVTWTSVNTDTQYF.

The chain couples TRBV5-1 to TRBJ2-1; D is unresolved. Trimming left V 2 bases short and J 4 bases short, with 7 bases between. Per the germline V gene, CDR1 is SGHRS and CDR2 is YFSETQ. The CDR3 covers 13 residues. The DNA for the CDR3 is TGCGCCAGCAGCTTTCGTAATTACAATGAGCAGTTCTTC. This encodes CASSFRNYNEQFF.

This clonotype was recorded a few times. The chain couples TRBV6-2 or TRBV6-3 to TRBJ2-7, with unresolved D. In germline, CDR1 is MNHEY, CDR2 SVGEGT. This CDR3 comprises 13 residues. Trimming removed 7 bases at V and 2 bases at J, with 12 bases between. The CDR3 bases are TGTGCCAGCACTAAGACAAATACCTACGAGCAGTACTTC. It translates to CASTKTNTYEQYF.

J is TRBJ2-3 and V is TRBV18; D uncertain. V lost 1 base, J lost 1 base, and 12 bases lay in between. The germline CDR1 and CDR2 sequences are KGHSH and LQKENI. This CDR3 is 16 amino acids long. CDR3 nucleotide sequence: TGTGCCAGCTCACCACAGGTGGGCCGGGGCACAGATACGCAGTATTTT. Its protein product is CASSPQVGRGTDTQYF. Filled out from reference TRBV18 and TRBJ2-3, the complete variable domain reads NAGVMQNPRHLVRRRGQEARLRCSPMKGHSHVYWYRQLPEEGLKFMVYLQKENIIDESGMPKERFSAEFPKEGPSILRIQQVVRGDSAAYFCASSPQVGRGTDTQYFGPGTRLTVL.

This clonotype was seen a few times. This sequence joins TRBV12-3 or TRBV12-4 and TRBJ2-2; D may be TRBD2 (5 bases). V lost 1 base and J lost 2, with 11 bases in between. The CDR3 totals 16 residues. CDR3 sequence: CASSLGLNLNTGELFF. For the CDR3, the DNA is TGTGCCAGCAGTTTAGGACTAAACCTTAACACCGGGGAGCTGTTTTTT.

The chain joins TRBV19 to TRBJ1-2, with 10 bases matching TRBD1. From germline, CDR1 is LNHDA and CDR2 SQIVND (reference sequence). Germline trimming cut 3 bases from V and 8 bases from J; bases unmatched to any gene: 3. This CDR3 region has 13 residues. CDR3 nucleotide sequence: TGTGCCAGTAGTATCGGGACAGGGGAAGGCTACACCTTC. Its translation is CASSIGTGEGYTF.

In this sample, this clonotype turned up a few times. The germline gene is not matched at one end of the junction; a read error may be the cause. The CDR3 loop is CIPGGRGNEQFF. CDR3 nucleotides: TGTATACCGGGCGGGAGGGGCAATGAGCAGTTCTTC. V is TRBV20-1 and J is TRBJ2-1, with 9 bases that match TRBD2. CDR3 length: 12 residues. The germline V gene encodes CDR1 DFQATT and CDR2 SNEGSKA (reference sequence).

This clonotype has a handful of counts. The chain carries TRBV5-6 and TRBJ1-2, with TRBD1 identical over 10 bases. Germline values: CDR1 SGHDT, CDR2 YYEEEE. V trimming: 3 bases; J trimming: 6 bases; junction bases outside the gene matches: 5. The CDR3 covers 14 residues. The CDR3 nucleotides read TGTGCCAGCAGCTGGGACAGGGGTCAGGATGGCTACACCTTC. Translation gives CASSWDRGQDGYTF.

The sample holds a few counts of this clonotype. V gene TRBV6-2 or TRBV6-3 combines with J gene TRBJ2-7; the D gene is possibly TRBD2 (6 bases). The CDR3 is made up of 16 amino acids. Germline-derived CDR1 and CDR2 are MNHEY and SVGEGT. V lost 2 bases and J 6 bases, leaving 20 bases between the germline ends. The CDR3 protein is CASSYGSGTQIREQYF. The CDR3 coding sequence is TGTGCCAGCAGTTACGGTTCCGGGACTCAGATCCGCGAGCAGTACTTC.

J is TRBJ2-1 and V is TRBV20-1; D remains unclear. V was pared by 4 bases and J by 6 bases, with 10 bases between. Germline values: CDR1 DFQATT, CDR2 SNEGSKA (reference sequence). The CDR3 spans 12 residues. Here the CDR3 DNA reads TGCAGTGCTACCGATTCTGGCAATGAGCAGTTCTTC. This codes for CSATDSGNEQFF.

The CDR3 bases are TGTGCCAGCAGCGATAGGGCGGGAAGTTTCAACGAGCAGTACTTC. It is translated as CASSDRAGSFNEQYF. The chain links TRBV11-3 to TRBJ2-7, with D possibly being TRBD2 (6 bases). V was clipped by 5 bases and J by 5 bases, with 19 bases between them. The CDR3 is 15 amino acids. CDR1 is SGHNT and CDR2 is YENEEA in the germline V gene.